The 30 T cell receptor beta chains below all came from one sample that was sequenced in a study of beta chain features in type 1 diabetes. As every portion of the isolated RNA was reverse transcribed, the sequencing read expressed TCRB transcripts. Data came from immunoSEQ multiplex PCR; TCRdb stores just in-frame clones and leaves some out. This table has about 230,000 clones, about a sixth appearing once. Their antigens remain unidentified. Study-wide results and caveats: Researchers report that Type 1 diabetes patients had moderately but significantly shorter TCRB CDR3s across all four CD4+ subsets.

Input material: naive CD4+ T cells from blood. These receptors were obtained from a man aged 30 to 39 with type 1 diabetes.

This rearrangement joins TRBV10-3 to TRBJ2-5; D may be TRBD2 (5 bases). Germline V CDR1 and CDR2: ENHRY, SYGVKD. CDR3 length: 14 amino acids. Trimming cost V 6 bases and J 5 bases, with 16 bases left between them. The CDR3 DNA is TGTGCCATCAGGGGAGACTCCCAAGGGGAGACCCAGTACTTC. It codes for CAIRGDSQGETQYF.

This clone was observed a few times. V gene TRBV6-5 combines with J gene TRBJ1-1; D remains ambiguous. CDR1 and CDR2 from the germline V gene are MNHEY and SVGAGI. This CDR3 spans 14 amino acids. V lost 4 bases and J 8 bases, leaving 17 bases between the germline ends. CDR3 region: CASSSWADPREAFF. The CDR3 coding sequence is TGTGCCAGCAGTTCATGGGCGGACCCAAGGGAAGCTTTCTTT.

CDR3: CSRRATGELFF. In DNA form, the CDR3 reads TGCAGTCGGAGGGCCACCGGGGAGCTGTTTTTT. The chain has TRBV20-1 and TRBJ2-2; a possible D gene is TRBD2 (6 bases). V lost 8 bases and J lost 4, with 8 bases in between. The CDR3 contains 11 residues. The germline CDR1 and CDR2 sequences are DFQATT and SNEGSKA (reference sequence).

The chain uses TRBV7-2 and TRBJ2-1, with D possibly being TRBD1 or TRBD2 (5 bases each). Germline V gene data show CDR1 as SGHTA and CDR2 as FQGNSA. This CDR3 comprises 15 residues. The germline V and J ends were trimmed by 7 bases and 6 bases, with 19 bases remaining between them. CDR3: CASTLGADWSNEQFF. In nucleotides, the CDR3 is TGTGCCAGCACCCTCGGGGCGGACTGGTCCAATGAGCAGTTCTTC.

The V call is TRBV2, the J call TRBJ1-3, with D hard to call. The CDR3 spans 12 residues. Germline lookup yields CDR1 SNHLY and CDR2 FYNNEI. Trimming left V 6 bases short and J 4 bases short, with 7 bases between. In nucleotides, the CDR3 is TGTGCCAGCAGGGGAGAGGGAAACACCATATATTTT. The encoded protein is CASRGEGNTIYF.

In its sample, this clone was seen a few times. Other DNA variants within this sample encode the same CDR3. V is TRBV9 and J is TRBJ2-5; D not resolved. The germline gives CDR1 SGDLS, CDR2 YYNGEE. V shed 0 bases and J shed 1 base, with 4 bases lying between them. This CDR3 comprises 13 residues. CDR3 bases: TGTGCCAGCAGCGTAGGGGGCCAAGAGACCCAGTACTTC. This codes for CASSVGGQETQYF.

This clone was seen more than once but under ten times. The gene calls are TRBV25-1 and TRBJ2-2; TRBD2 might be the D (5 bases). The CDR3 covers 14 residues. V was cut by 1 base and J by 6 bases, with 9 bases left in between. In germline, CDR1 is MGHDK, CDR2 SYGVNS. The DNA for the CDR3 is TGTGCCAGCAGTGAATCGAACGGGGCCGGGGAGCTGTTTTTT. Its protein product is CASSESNGAGELFF. The full variable domain, rest sourced from reference TRBV25-1 and TRBJ2-2, is EADIYQTPRYLVIGTGKKITLECSQTMGHDKMYWYQQDPGMELHLIHYSYGVNSTEKGDLSSESTVSRIRTEHFPLTLESARPSHTSQYLCASSESNGAGELFFGEGSRLTVL.

The chain joins TRBV30 to TRBJ1-1; D is unresolved. The V gene's germline CDR1 is GTSNPN and CDR2 SVGIG (reference sequence). Trimming took off 5 bases at V and 7 bases at J, with 11 bases between the two ends. This CDR3 has 11 residues. Here the CDR3 DNA reads TGTGCCTGGGCTCATTCCGTTGAAGCTTTCTTT. Protein sequence: CAWAHSVEAFF.

This chain links TRBV29-1 with TRBJ1-1; 9 nucleotides match TRBD1. The V gene's germline CDR1 is SQVTM and CDR2 ANQGSEA. The V and J ends lost 7 bases and 6 bases, in that order; junction bases with no gene match: 12. The CDR3 is 14 amino acids. Here the CDR3 reads CSGCPTGGDAEAFF. The CDR3 nucleotides read TGCAGCGGGTGTCCGACAGGGGGTGACGCTGAAGCTTTCTTT.

To note about this clone: The same CDR3 arises from other DNA sequences in this sample as well. The chain couples TRBV7-9 to TRBJ2-1, with D possibly called TRBD1 or TRBD2 (5 bases each). CDR3 length: 11 amino acids. The germline V gene has CDR1 SEHNR and CDR2 FQNEAQ (reference sequence). The V and J ends lost 4 bases and 10 bases respectively, with 8 bases between them. The CDR3 region is CASSSGTEQFF. The CDR3 bases are TGTGCCAGCAGCTCCGGGACCGAGCAGTTCTTC.

This clone was seen more than once but under ten times. The gene calls are TRBV6-5 and TRBJ1-1; 7 bases are a match to TRBD1. This CDR3 has 13 amino acids. Unmatched junction bases numbered 13, after V lost 5 bases and J lost 13 bases. The germline CDR1 and CDR2 sequences are MNHEY and SVGAGI. The CDR3 loop is CASSAWDRAKGFF. The CDR3 DNA follows: TGTGCCAGCAGTGCCTGGGACAGAGCGAAGGGTTTCTTT.

V is TRBV30 and J is TRBJ2-1, with 8 bases aligning to TRBD2. The CDR3 is 17 residues long. Germline assignment: CDR1 GTSNPN and CDR2 SVGIG (reference sequence). V lost 3 bases to trimming and J lost 3 bases; unmatched junction nucleotides: 13. The CDR3 DNA is TGTGCCTGGAGCGCTATAGCGGGGAGCCGTAACTACAATGAGCAGTTCTTC. Encoded protein: CAWSAIAGSRNYNEQFF.

A few counts support this clone. The chain recombines TRBV18 with TRBJ2-6; no definite D call. This CDR3 is 16 amino acids long. Between the trimmed V and J ends, which lost 3 bases and 4 bases, there was a span of 13 bases. Germline V gene data show CDR1 as KGHSH and CDR2 as LQKENI. As DNA, the CDR3 is TGTGCCAGCTCACCGGGATCCCAGGAGGGGGCCAACGTCCTGACTTTC. As protein: CASSPGSQEGANVLTF.

This chain connects TRBV28 to TRBJ2-1, with TRBD2 as a possible D gene (6 bases). With 8 bases removed from V and 3 bases from J, the gap between germline ends came to 20 bases. Germline values: CDR1 MDHEN, CDR2 SYDVKM. This CDR3 spans 16 amino acids. CDR3 bases: TGTGCCAGCCAACCTCGGACCGGGAGAGGCTACAATGAGCAGTTCTTC. It translates to CASQPRTGRGYNEQFF.

On this clone: This specimen includes other DNA sequences encoding the same CDR3. This chain joins TRBV7-2 and TRBJ2-5; D is undetermined. V was clipped by 2 bases and J by 5 bases, with 6 bases between them. The germline gives CDR1 SGHTA, CDR2 FQGNSA. CDR3 length: 12 residues. CDR3 amino acids: CASSLPPETQYF. The CDR3 DNA is TGTGCCAGCAGCTTACCTCCGGAGACCCAGTACTTC. Complete variable domain (other parts from reference TRBV7-2 and TRBJ2-5): GAGVSQSPSNKVTEKGKDVELRCDPISGHTALYWYRQSLGQGLEFLIYFQGNSAPDKSGLPSDRFSAERTGGSVSTLTIQRTQQEDSAVYLCASSLPPETQYFGPGTRLLVL.

The CDR3 here is CASSVTEGRFLGYEQFF. The CDR3 DNA follows: TGTGCCAGCAGCGTCACCGAGGGCCGCTTTCTCGGGTATGAGCAGTTCTTC. The genes are TRBV7-2 and TRBJ2-1; possibly TRBD2 for D (5 bases). Germline loops: CDR1 SGHTA, CDR2 FQGNSA. V was cut by 5 bases and J by 8 bases, with 25 bases left in between. The CDR3 is 17 residues long.

This clone has a handful of counts. The CDR3 coding sequence is TGTGCCAGCAGCTGGACAGAGAACACTGAAGCTTTCTTT. Protein: CASSWTENTEAFF. This chain links TRBV11-2 with TRBJ1-1; possible D gene TRBD1, 6 bases. The V gene lost 4 bases and the J gene lost 1 base, with 7 bases spanning the gap. The germline gives CDR1 SGHAT, CDR2 FQNNGV. The CDR3 contains 13 residues.

This clone was counted a few times. V usage is TRBV9 and J usage is TRBJ2-2; 10 nucleotides line up with TRBD2. The V gene's germline CDR1 is SGDLS and CDR2 YYNGEE. V was pared by 0 bases and J by 1 base, with 0 bases of the junction left unmatched. This CDR3 spans 16 amino acids. Written as DNA, the CDR3 is TGTGCCAGCAGCGTAGGACTAGCGGGGAACACCGGGGAGCTGTTTTTT. Translated: CASSVGLAGNTGELFF.

This chain connects TRBV7-2 to TRBJ2-2; TRBD2 matches at 11 bases. The V and J ends lost 5 bases and 5 bases, in that order; junction bases with no gene match: 7. Germline V lookup: CDR1 SGHTA, CDR2 FQGNSA. The CDR3 is made up of 16 amino acids. CDR3 loop: CASSALAGAKTGELFF. The CDR3 DNA is TGTGCCAGCAGCGCACTAGCGGGAGCCAAGACCGGGGAGCTGTTTTTT.

The table lists this clone with a few counts. The chain combines TRBV15 with TRBJ2-7; unclear D gene. This CDR3 has 15 residues. Germline V lookup: CDR1 LNHNV, CDR2 YYDKDF (reference sequence). V was cut by 1 base and J by 6 bases, with 16 bases left in between. The CDR3 region is CATSRVKGFSLEQYF. DNA of the CDR3: TGTGCCACCAGCAGAGTAAAGGGCTTTTCACTCGAGCAGTACTTC.

The V call is TRBV7-2, the J call TRBJ2-7; 10 nucleotides line up with TRBD2. From germline, CDR1 is SGHTA and CDR2 FQGNSA. V shed 3 bases and J 2 bases; nucleotides not matched to a gene: 4. The CDR3 has 15 residues. The DNA for the CDR3 is TGTGCCAGCAGCTTTCTAGCGGGAGCAACCTACGAGCAGTACTTC. It is translated as CASSFLAGATYEQYF.

This clone was picked up a small number of times. The V call is TRBV30, the J call TRBJ1-1; maybe TRBD1 (6 bases). There are 14 residues in the CDR3. CDR1 and CDR2 from the germline V gene are GTSNPN and SVGIG (reference sequence). V was clipped by 3 bases and J by 4 bases, with 15 bases between them. CDR3 sequence: CAWRLNRAATEAFF. CDR3 DNA: TGTGCCTGGAGACTGAACAGGGCGGCCACTGAAGCTTTCTTT. Together with reference TRBV30 and TRBJ1-1, the CDR3 gives the full variable domain: SQTIHQWPATLVQPVGSPLSLECTVEGTSNPNLYWYRQAAGRGLQLLFYSVGIGQISSEVPQNLSASRPQDRQFILSSKKLLLSDSGFYLCAWRLNRAATEAFFGQGTRLTVV.

This clone was counted only a few times. The genes are TRBV30 and TRBJ1-1, with D hard to call. This CDR3 is 14 amino acids long. V lost 0 bases and J 5 bases, leaving 13 bases between the germline ends. The germline V gene has CDR1 GTSNPN and CDR2 SVGIG (reference sequence). This chain's CDR3 is CAWSVRGRGTEAFF. CDR3 DNA sequence: TGTGCCTGGAGTGTACGAGGGAGAGGAACTGAAGCTTTCTTT.

This clone has more than one count but fewer than ten. The chain recombines TRBV7-2 with TRBJ2-5, with D perhaps matching TRBD1 (5 bases). The CDR3 is 15 amino acids. Per the germline V gene, CDR1 is SGHTA and CDR2 is FQGNSA. V dropped 1 base and J dropped 2 bases, with 11 bases sitting between them. The CDR3 is CASSLVTGQQETQYF. The CDR3 DNA reads as TGTGCCAGCAGCTTAGTAACCGGACAACAAGAGACCCAGTACTTC.

This clone has more than one count but fewer than ten. The chain links TRBV5-1 to TRBJ2-7; 8 bases are a match to TRBD1. The junction had 5 bases not matched to a gene; V was cut back by 4 bases and J by 2 bases. Germline V gene lookup returns CDR1 SGHRS and CDR2 YFSETQ. The CDR3 spans 14 residues. The CDR3 DNA follows: TGCGCCAGCAGCCCCGACAGGGGCGCCTACGAGCAGTACTTC. Protein product: CASSPDRGAYEQYF.

The chain has TRBV30 and TRBJ2-7, with 11 positions matching TRBD2. The junction had 10 bases not matched to a gene; V was cut back by 3 bases and J by 3 bases. Germline-derived CDR1 and CDR2 are GTSNPN and SVGIG (reference sequence). The CDR3 is 16 residues long. CDR3 DNA sequence: TGTGCCTGGAGGGGACGACTAGCGGGACTTTACTACGAGCAGTACTTC. Protein: CAWRGRLAGLYYEQYF.

The chain uses TRBV18 and TRBJ2-7; the D is unclear. The length of the CDR3 is 14 residues. V lost 5 bases, J lost 0 bases, and 11 bases lay in between. Germline CDR1 KGHSH, CDR2 LQKENI. The CDR3 here is CASSKTEYSYEQYF. As DNA, the CDR3 is TGTGCCAGCTCAAAGACTGAGTACTCCTACGAGCAGTACTTC.

This clone was seen a handful of times. The chain uses TRBV28 and TRBJ2-4; tentative D call: TRBD1 (6 bases). CDR1 MDHEN and CDR2 SYDVKM come from the germline V gene. The CDR3 has 15 residues. V was trimmed by 3 bases and J by 0 bases, leaving 9 bases between them. CDR3 sequence (DNA): TGTGCCAGCAGTTTGGGGACACTAGCCAAAAACATTCAGTACTTC. Protein product: CASSLGTLAKNIQYF.

The chain uses TRBV6-5 and TRBJ2-5, with 7 bases lining up with TRBD1. This CDR3 has 14 residues. Trimming at V came to 6 bases and at J to 1 base, leaving 5 bases not matched to a gene. Looked up from germline, CDR1 is MNHEY and CDR2 is SVGAGI. CDR3 sequence: CASRETGSQETQYF. Written as DNA, the CDR3 is TGTGCCAGCAGGGAGACAGGGTCCCAAGAGACCCAGTACTTC.

This clone was found a few times. The V and J genes are TRBV19 and TRBJ2-5; D perhaps matches TRBD1 (6 bases). V lost 5 bases to trimming and J lost 4 bases, with 17 bases between them. CDR1 is LNHDA and CDR2 is SQIVND in the germline V gene (reference sequence). CDR3 length: 15 residues. This CDR3 reads CASSRLARGPETQYF. CDR3 bases: TGTGCCAGTAGTCGCTTAGCCAGGGGCCCAGAGACCCAGTACTTC.